Below, 32 T cell receptor beta chains from the same sample are listed, as sequenced in a study of shared clonotypes between healthy human individuals. Sequencing was performed with immunoSEQ multiplex PCR; in TCRdb, only in-frame clones are kept and a portion is missing. Among just over 2,000,000 clones, about 95% were seen once, and the ten largest hold 0.85% to 1.2%. Naive CD8 isolation took CD45RO-negative cells positively selected for CCR7 and excluded terminally differentiated effector memory CD45RA+ cells. Sequences were obtained from naive CD8+ T cells sorted from blood. The receptors were sampled from a young man in good health.

V is TRBV7-8 and J is TRBJ2-5; D may correspond to TRBD1 or TRBD2 (5 bases each). Germline V gene data show CDR1 as SGHVS and CDR2 as FQNEAQ. Trimming removed 2 bases at V and 5 bases at J, with 15 bases between. The CDR3 is 15 residues long. The CDR3 is CASSLNRGVGETQYF. The CDR3 region has the DNA TGTGCCAGCAGCTTAAATCGGGGCGTGGGTGAGACCCAGTACTTC.

The chain joins TRBV7-9 to TRBJ1-1; possible D gene TRBD1, 5 bases. The CDR3 totals 15 residues. Per germline, CDR1 SEHNR and CDR2 FQNEAQ (reference sequence). V lost 5 bases and J lost 4, with 17 bases in between. CDR3 amino acids: CASSGLGGGGTEAFF. The CDR3 DNA sequence: TGTGCCAGCAGCGGCTTAGGTGGGGGAGGCACTGAAGCTTTCTTT.

The rearrangement uses TRBV7-2 and TRBJ2-3; D possibly corresponds to TRBD2 (6 bases). Germline V gives CDR1 SGHTA, CDR2 FQGNSA. This CDR3 contains 18 residues. Trimming shortened V by 3 bases and J by 0 bases, and 19 bases separated the two germline ends. The CDR3 protein is CASSLSQSPGVSTDTQYF. The CDR3 DNA reads TGTGCCAGCAGCTTGTCTCAATCCCCGGGAGTAAGCACAGATACGCAGTATTTT.

The chain employs TRBV28 and TRBJ1-1; possibly TRBD1 for D (5 bases). Germline V gene lookup returns CDR1 MDHEN and CDR2 SYDVKM. V was pared by 6 bases and J by 3 bases, with 14 bases between. This CDR3 contains 14 residues. This CDR3 is CASRAGYWDTEAFF. The CDR3 coding sequence is TGTGCCAGCAGGGCAGGGTATTGGGACACTGAAGCTTTCTTT.

The V and J genes are TRBV4-1 and TRBJ1-4, with 12 bases fitting TRBD1. Germline V gene lookup returns CDR1 MGHRA and CDR2 YSYEKL. The V gene end was trimmed by 1 base and the J gene end by 7 bases; junction bases not matched to a gene: 4. The CDR3 extends over 16 amino acids. DNA for the CDR3: TGCGCCAGCAGCCAAGGACCGGGACAGGGGGCTGAAAAACTGTTTTTT. Protein: CASSQGPGQGAEKLFF.

V and J are TRBV30 and TRBJ1-1; unclear D gene. The V end was cut by 3 bases, the J end by 1 base, with 9 bases between. Per germline, CDR1 GTSNPN and CDR2 SVGIG (reference sequence). This CDR3 contains 13 residues. The CDR3 spells CAWSLHSNTEAFF. CDR3 in DNA: TGTGCCTGGAGCCTACACTCGAACACTGAAGCTTTCTTT.

The rearrangement links TRBV11-2 to TRBJ2-1, with 8 bases identical to TRBD2. Trimming removed 3 bases from V and 9 bases from J; junction bases left unmatched: 10. The CDR3 runs 15 residues. The V gene's germline CDR1 is SGHAT and CDR2 FQNNGV. CDR3 sequence: CASSLLAGQRGEQFF. The CDR3 nucleotides are TGTGCCAGCAGCTTGCTAGCGGGCCAGCGGGGTGAGCAGTTCTTC.

V and J are TRBV4-1 and TRBJ2-2; 7 nucleotides agree with TRBD1. Trimming at V came to 2 bases and at J to 3 bases, leaving 3 bases not matched to a gene. Germline V gives CDR1 MGHRA, CDR2 YSYEKL. The CDR3 contains 15 residues. The CDR3 is CASSQLGGYTGELFF. For the CDR3, the DNA is TGCGCCAGCAGCCAACTAGGGGGCTACACCGGGGAGCTGTTTTTT.

The chain carries TRBV7-9 and TRBJ2-5; D perhaps matches TRBD1 (6 bases). This CDR3 has 16 residues. The V gene's germline CDR1 is SEHNR and CDR2 FQNEAQ (reference sequence). Deletions cut 3 bases from V and 1 base from J, with 15 bases between. Written as DNA, the CDR3 is TGTGCCAGCAGCTTTTCGACAGGCGTCCTCCAAGAGACCCAGTACTTC. It yields the protein CASSFSTGVLQETQYF. Full variable domain (remainder filled in from reference TRBV7-9 and TRBJ2-5): DTGVSQNPRHKITKRGQNVTFRCDPISEHNRLYWYRQTLGQGPEFLTYFQNEAQLEKSRLLSDRFSAERPKGSFSTLEIQRTEQGDSAMYLCASSFSTGVLQETQYFGPGTRLLVL.

The chain uses TRBV9 and TRBJ1-2, with a tentative D call TRBD1 (6 bases). V dropped 0 bases and J dropped 5 bases, with 17 bases sitting between them. The length of the CDR3 is 16 residues. From germline, CDR1 is SGDLS and CDR2 YYNGEE. Here the CDR3 DNA reads TGTGCCAGCAGCGTAGATGAGCAGGGGATGGGATATGGCTACACCTTC. Translated, it gives CASSVDEQGMGYGYTF.

The chain recombines TRBV7-9 with TRBJ2-7; 9 bases match TRBD1. The CDR3 runs 15 residues. V lost 3 bases to trimming and J lost 0 bases; unmatched junction nucleotides: 3. CDR1 and CDR2 from the germline V gene are SEHNR and FQNEAQ (reference sequence). The CDR3 region has the DNA TGTGCCAGCAGCTTCCCGGGACAGGGCTCCTACGAGCAGTACTTC. Translated, it gives CASSFPGQGSYEQYF. Combining the CDR3 with reference TRBV7-9 and TRBJ2-7 gives the whole variable domain DTGVSQNPRHKITKRGQNVTFRCDPISEHNRLYWYRQTLGQGPEFLTYFQNEAQLEKSRLLSDRFSAERPKGSFSTLEIQRTEQGDSAMYLCASSFPGQGSYEQYFGPGTRLTVT.

This clone was detected a few times. The chain couples TRBV7-9 to TRBJ2-7, with D maybe TRBD1 (5 bases). The CDR3 is 13 amino acids. CDR1 SEHNR and CDR2 FQNEAQ come from the germline V gene (reference sequence). The V and J ends lost 4 bases and 5 bases respectively, with 12 bases between them. The DNA of the CDR3 is TGTGCCAGCAGCTCATCAGGGCACCACGAGCAGTACTTC. It is translated as CASSSSGHHEQYF.

The chain joins TRBV27 to TRBJ1-1; perhaps TRBD1 as D (6 bases). The CDR3 has 14 residues. The V and J ends lost 0 bases and 7 bases respectively, with 12 bases between them. Germline CDR1 is MNHEY and CDR2 is SMNVEV (reference sequence). The CDR3 coding sequence is TGTGCCAGCAGTTTATCGGACAGCCTAGATGAAGCTTTCTTT. This gives the protein CASSLSDSLDEAFF.

Turning to this clone: Other DNA sequences in the sample encode the same CDR3. The chain links TRBV9 to TRBJ2-7; D gene unclear. Germline V CDR1 and CDR2: SGDLS, YYNGEE. CDR3 length equals 15 residues. Trimming stripped 0 bases from V and 2 bases from J, with 12 bases between. The CDR3 bases are TGTGCCAGCAGCGTAGCTGCAGACCTAACCTACGAGCAGTACTTC. Protein sequence: CASSVAADLTYEQYF.

The chain recombines TRBV30 with TRBJ2-1; D unresolved. This CDR3 contains 13 residues. Looked up from germline, CDR1 is GTSNPN and CDR2 is SVGIG (reference sequence). V was shortened by 1 base and J by 6 bases, with 10 bases between the two germline ends. The CDR3 DNA is TGTGCCTGGAGTGGTCTCGGGCTCAATGAGCAGTTCTTC. This encodes CAWSGLGLNEQFF.

The rearrangement joins TRBV28 to TRBJ1-1; D is unresolved. CDR3 size: 13 residues. Between the trimmed V and J ends, which lost 4 bases and 0 bases, there was a span of 6 bases. Germline V lookup: CDR1 MDHEN, CDR2 SYDVKM. The DNA of the CDR3 is TGTGCCAGCAGTTGGACCGTGAACACTGAAGCTTTCTTT. It codes for CASSWTVNTEAFF.

The rearrangement links TRBV19 to TRBJ1-4; D unclear. CDR1 is LNHDA and CDR2 is SQIVND in the germline V gene (reference sequence). The length of the CDR3 is 13 residues. Trimming shortened V by 1 base and J by 6 bases, and 6 bases separated the two germline ends. This CDR3 is CASSIGGDEKLFF. The CDR3 nucleotides are TGTGCCAGTAGTATAGGAGGAGATGAAAAACTGTTTTTT.

The rearrangement joins TRBV2 to TRBJ2-7; D may match TRBD1 or TRBD2 (6 bases each). The CDR3 consists of 15 residues. Trimming shortened V by 5 bases and J by 1 base, and 15 bases separated the two germline ends. The germline CDR1 and CDR2 sequences are SNHLY and FYNNEI. CDR3 sequence reads: CASSPEGHRSYEQYF. In DNA, the CDR3 is TGTGCCAGCAGTCCGGAGGGACACAGGTCCTACGAGCAGTACTTC.

The chain links TRBV4-1 to TRBJ2-2; 8 bases are a match to TRBD2. The CDR3 runs 15 residues. V dropped 5 bases and J dropped 4; count of bases not matched to a gene: 6. Per germline, CDR1 MGHRA and CDR2 YSYEKL. This CDR3 is CASSFFRGGTGELFF. The CDR3 coding sequence is TGCGCCAGCAGCTTTTTCCGGGGGGGCACCGGGGAGCTGTTTTTT.

This chain connects TRBV27 to TRBJ2-1; possible D gene TRBD1, 6 bases. This CDR3 has 15 amino acids. Germline V CDR1 and CDR2: MNHEY, SMNVEV (reference sequence). The ends were cut back, 4 bases at V and 0 bases at J, with 10 bases in the middle. The CDR3 here is CASSSGAVSYNEQFF. The CDR3 DNA is TGTGCCAGCAGTTCAGGGGCAGTCTCCTACAATGAGCAGTTCTTC.

V gene TRBV7-2 combines with J gene TRBJ2-7; D may correspond to TRBD1 or TRBD2 (5 bases each). Trimming pared 4 bases from V and 1 base from J, leaving 14 bases between. Per germline, CDR1 SGHTA and CDR2 FQGNSA. The CDR3 covers 15 residues. CDR3 sequence: CASSWAGTWSYEQYF. In nucleotides, the CDR3 is TGTGCCAGCAGCTGGGCCGGGACCTGGTCCTACGAGCAGTACTTC.

The chain links TRBV7-9 to TRBJ1-1; 7 bases align to TRBD1. Losses at the gene ends were 3 bases for V and 7 bases for J; bases not matched to a gene: 5. The CDR3 has 13 residues. The V gene's germline CDR1 is SEHNR and CDR2 FQNEAQ (reference sequence). The CDR3 bases are TGTGCCAGCAGCTTCGGGACAGCCGATGAAGCTTTCTTT. It is translated as CASSFGTADEAFF.

A word on this clone: At the DNA level, this CDR3 is encoded by other sequences in the same sample as well. CDR3 in DNA: TGTGCCAGCAGCTTAGTAGGGCAGCCCCAGCATTTT. Its protein product is CASSLVGQPQHF. The V call is TRBV7-9, the J call TRBJ1-5; D remains unclear. This CDR3 contains 12 residues. Germline-derived CDR1 and CDR2 are SEHNR and FQNEAQ (reference sequence). The V end lost 1 base, the J end lost 7 bases, and 5 bases lay between the germline ends.

Worth noting for this clone: Other DNA sequences in the same sample also yield this CDR3. The chain recombines TRBV19 with TRBJ2-7; D is possibly TRBD2 (6 bases). CDR1 is LNHDA and CDR2 is SQIVND in the germline V gene (reference sequence). The CDR3 is made up of 13 amino acids. The V gene lost 3 bases and the J gene lost 4 bases, with 10 bases spanning the gap. CDR3 nucleotides: TGTGCCAGTAGTATGGGTAGCGGATACGAGCAGTACTTC. It yields the protein CASSMGSGYEQYF.

The chain couples TRBV13 to TRBJ2-1; the match to TRBD1 covers 9 bases. V shed 4 bases, J shed 2 bases, and the junction held 6 bases outside the gene matches. The CDR3 covers 16 residues. From germline, CDR1 is PRHDT and CDR2 FYEKMQ (reference sequence). The CDR3: CASSYTTGGAYNEQFF. The CDR3, as DNA: TGTGCCAGCAGCTATACCACAGGGGGCGCCTACAATGAGCAGTTCTTC. The variable domain in full, with the rest retrieved from reference TRBV13 and TRBJ2-1, is AAGVIQSPRHLIKEKRETATLKCYPIPRHDTVYWYQQGPGQDPQFLISFYEKMQSDKGSIPDRFSAQQFSDYHSELNMSSLELGDSALYFCASSYTTGGAYNEQFFGPGTRLTVL.

This clone appeared a single time. The chain uses TRBV14 and TRBJ2-1, with 9 bases lining up with TRBD2. The CDR3 covers 15 residues. Germline V CDR1 and CDR2: SGHDN, FVKESK. The junction had 3 bases not matched to a gene; V was cut back by 6 bases and J by 0 bases. The CDR3 region is CASRAAGGSYNEQFF. The CDR3 coding sequence is TGTGCCAGCAGAGCAGCGGGAGGCTCCTACAATGAGCAGTTCTTC. The whole variable domain, filled in from reference TRBV14 and TRBJ2-1, reads EAGVTQFPSHSVIEKGQTVTLRCDPISGHDNLYWYRRVMGKEIKFLLHFVKESKQDESGMPNNRFLAERTGGTYSTLKVQPAELEDSGVYFCASRAAGGSYNEQFFGPGTRLTVL.

Notes on this clone: Within the sample, other DNA sequences also encode this same CDR3. The chain combines TRBV4-1 with TRBJ2-1; possibly TRBD1 for D (5 bases). V shed 0 bases and J shed 9 bases, with 9 bases lying between them. The CDR3 has 13 amino acids. The germline V gene has CDR1 MGHRA and CDR2 YSYEKL. Written as DNA, the CDR3 is TGCGCCAGCAGCCAAGAAGGGGCTGGTGAGCAGTTCTTC. Translation: CASSQEGAGEQFF.

The chain employs TRBV4-3 and TRBJ1-2; TRBD1 matches 8 bases. CDR1 LGHNA and CDR2 YSLEER come from the germline V gene. The CDR3 is 16 amino acids. After removal of 3 bases from V and 4 bases from J, the junction contained 10 bases not matched to a gene. The CDR3 region has the DNA TGCGCCAGCAGCCATGAATCAGGGGGCAAGAGCTATGGCTACACCTTC. Translating gives CASSHESGGKSYGYTF.

The chain combines TRBV7-8 with TRBJ2-3, with 7 bases fitting TRBD2. This CDR3 contains 16 residues. After removal of 3 bases from V and 0 bases from J, the junction contained 6 bases not matched to a gene. CDR1 is SGHVS and CDR2 is FQNEAQ in the germline V gene. The CDR3 DNA reads TGTGCCAGCAGCTTGAGCGGCGGGAGTAGCACAGATACGCAGTATTTT. Its translation: CASSLSGGSSTDTQYF.

The chain combines TRBV27 with TRBJ2-5; D is unclear. Per germline, CDR1 MNHEY and CDR2 SMNVEV (reference sequence). The CDR3 is 11 residues long. Deletions cut 4 bases from V and 0 bases from J, with 0 bases between. CDR3: CASSYQETQYF. The CDR3 DNA sequence: TGTGCCAGCAGTTACCAAGAGACCCAGTACTTC.

V is TRBV5-1 and J is TRBJ2-7; D possibly corresponds to TRBD2 (6 bases). The germline V gene encodes CDR1 SGHRS and CDR2 YFSETQ. The CDR3 runs to 14 residues. V shed 4 bases and J shed 2 bases, with 13 bases lying between them. The CDR3 DNA follows: TGCGCCAGCAGCCCGGGGACTCTTACCTACGAGCAGTACTTC. The encoded protein is CASSPGTLTYEQYF.

Concerning this clone itself: At one boundary the junction diverges from the germline segment, which might be a read error. The chain uses TRBV27 and TRBJ2-7; the D is unclear. Germline CDR1 is MNHEY and CDR2 is SMNVEV (reference sequence). There are 12 residues in the CDR3. In nucleotides, the CDR3 is TGTGCCAGCGGTTTTTGGGGTTCCGAGCAGTACTTC. Residues: CASGFWGSEQYF.